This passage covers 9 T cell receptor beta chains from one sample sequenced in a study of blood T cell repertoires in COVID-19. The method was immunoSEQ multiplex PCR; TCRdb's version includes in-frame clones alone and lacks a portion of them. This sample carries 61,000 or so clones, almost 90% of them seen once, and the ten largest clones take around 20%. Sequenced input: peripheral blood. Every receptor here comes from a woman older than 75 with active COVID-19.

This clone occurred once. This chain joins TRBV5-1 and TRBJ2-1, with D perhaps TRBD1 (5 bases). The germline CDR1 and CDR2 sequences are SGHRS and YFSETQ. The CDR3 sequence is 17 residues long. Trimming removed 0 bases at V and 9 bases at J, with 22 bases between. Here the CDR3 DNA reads TGCGCCAGCAGCTTGGAGGTTACAGGCCTCGGGTCAGGTGAGCAGTTCTTC. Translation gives CASSLEVTGLGSGEQFF.

The CDR3 coding sequence is TGTGCCAGCATGCCTTGGGGGGAGGACACTGAAGCTTTCTTT. The encoded protein is CASMPWGEDTEAFF. The V gene is TRBV7-9, the J gene TRBJ1-1; D perhaps matches TRBD1 (5 bases). Trimming stripped 7 bases from V and 3 bases from J, with 15 bases between. CDR3 length: 14 residues. Germline CDR1 SEHNR, CDR2 FQNEAQ (reference sequence).

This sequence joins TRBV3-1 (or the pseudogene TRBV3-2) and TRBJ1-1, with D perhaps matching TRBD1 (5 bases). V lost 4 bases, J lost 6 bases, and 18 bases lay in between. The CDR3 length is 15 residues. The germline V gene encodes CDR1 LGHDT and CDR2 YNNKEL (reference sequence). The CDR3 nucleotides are TGTGCCAGCAGCCCCTCGGACTACCGGGGGGCTGAAGCTTTCTTT. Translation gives CASSPSDYRGAEAFF.

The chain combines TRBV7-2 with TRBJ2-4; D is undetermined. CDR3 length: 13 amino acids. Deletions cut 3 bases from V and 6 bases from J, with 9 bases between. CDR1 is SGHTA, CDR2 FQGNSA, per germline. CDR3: CASSFQAGNIQYF. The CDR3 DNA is TGTGCCAGCAGCTTCCAGGCAGGAAACATTCAGTACTTC.

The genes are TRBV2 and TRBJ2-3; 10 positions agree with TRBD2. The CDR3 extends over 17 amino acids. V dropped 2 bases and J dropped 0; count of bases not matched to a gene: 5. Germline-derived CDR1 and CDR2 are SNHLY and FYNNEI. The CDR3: CASSELTSGASTDTQYF. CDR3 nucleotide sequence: TGTGCCAGCAGTGAACTTACTAGCGGGGCTAGCACAGATACGCAGTATTTT.

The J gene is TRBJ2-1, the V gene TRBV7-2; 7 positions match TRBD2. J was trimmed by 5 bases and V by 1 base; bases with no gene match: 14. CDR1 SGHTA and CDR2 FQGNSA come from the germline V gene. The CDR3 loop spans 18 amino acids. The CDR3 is CASSLEVAGPLGDNEQFF. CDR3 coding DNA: TGTGCCAGCAGCTTAGAAGTAGCGGGCCCGCTTGGGGACAATGAGCAGTTCTTC.

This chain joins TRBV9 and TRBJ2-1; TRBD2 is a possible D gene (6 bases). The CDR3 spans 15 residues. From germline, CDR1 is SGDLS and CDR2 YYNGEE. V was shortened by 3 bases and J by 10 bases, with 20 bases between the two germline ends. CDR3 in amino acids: CASSDRDFAVREQFF. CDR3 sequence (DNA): TGTGCCAGCAGCGACCGGGACTTCGCCGTCCGAGAGCAGTTCTTC.

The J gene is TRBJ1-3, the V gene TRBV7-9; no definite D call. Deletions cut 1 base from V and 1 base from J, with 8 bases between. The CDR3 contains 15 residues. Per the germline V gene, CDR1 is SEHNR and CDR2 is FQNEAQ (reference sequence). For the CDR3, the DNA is TGTGCCAGCAGCTTAGGGCAAAAATCTGGAAACACCATATATTTT. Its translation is CASSLGQKSGNTIYF.

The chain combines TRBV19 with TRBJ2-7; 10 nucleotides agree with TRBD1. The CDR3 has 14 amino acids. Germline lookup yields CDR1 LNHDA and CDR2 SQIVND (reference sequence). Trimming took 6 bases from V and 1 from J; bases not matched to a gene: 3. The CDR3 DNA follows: TGTGCCAGTAGCCTGGACAGGGGGTCCTACGAGCAGTACTTC. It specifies CASSLDRGSYEQYF.